A single sample is the source of the 10 T cell receptor beta chains below, sequenced in a study of identical twins. TCRdb called the 5' RACE reads again in MiXCR, with one record for every CDR3 protein. In the table there are about 210,000 distinct CDR3 sequences, less than 9.5% of which are singletons. Sample: memory (CD45RO+) T cells sorted from blood. Receptor source: a woman aged 18 to 35 in good health.

This clonotype was counted at least ten times. The V and J genes are TRBV5-5 and TRBJ1-4; TRBD1 is a possible D gene (5 bases). The germline V and J ends were trimmed by 4 bases and 3 bases, with 7 bases remaining between them. The germline gives CDR1 SGHKS, CDR2 YYEKEE (reference sequence). CDR3 length: 13 amino acids. CDR3 sequence reads: CASSKGPNEKLFF. The CDR3 nucleotides read TGTGCCAGCAGCAAGGGGCCTAATGAAAAACTGTTTTTT. The full variable domain, with the rest looked up from reference TRBV5-5 and TRBJ1-4, is DAGVTQSPTHLIKTRGQQVTLRCSPISGHKSVSWYQQVLGQGPQFIFQYYEKEERGRGNFPDRFSARQFPNYSSELNVNALLLGDSALYLCASSKGPNEKLFFGSGTQLSVL.

This clonotype was detected only a few times. The chain recombines TRBV14 with TRBJ1-3; 8 nucleotides line up with TRBD1. Unmatched junction bases numbered 3, after V lost 4 bases and J lost 4 bases. Germline lookup yields CDR1 SGHDN and CDR2 FVKESK. This CDR3 is built from 14 residues. CDR3 nucleotides: TGTGCCAGCAGCCTGGACAGGGTCGGAAACACCATATATTTT. Translation gives CASSLDRVGNTIYF.

A few counts support this clonotype. J is TRBJ1-3 and V is TRBV9; D not certain. CDR3 length equals 16 residues. CDR1 and CDR2 from the germline V gene are SGDLS and YYNGEE. Trimming cost V 3 bases and J 0 bases, with 13 bases left between them. CDR3 DNA: TGTGCCAGCAGCGCCGGGGTCTTTTTCTCTGGAAACACCATATATTTT. Translation gives CASSAGVFFSGNTIYF.

This clonotype was picked up many times. The genes are TRBV2 and TRBJ2-2, with no clear D. Germline assignment: CDR1 SNHLY and CDR2 FYNNEI. V was clipped by 6 bases and J by 6 bases, with 11 bases between them. This CDR3 contains 13 residues. The CDR3 region has the DNA TGTGCCAGCAGCCTTCTAGGACCCGGGGAGCTGTTTTTT. Its translation: CASSLLGPGELFF.

About this clonotype: The CDR3 end shows no conserved phenylalanine or tryptophan, and so a read error is likely. The DNA is left out, because the CDR3 cannot be placed on it with certainty; the CDR3 is given as TCRdb lists it. The rearrangement uses TRBV24-1 and TRBJ2-5. The CDR3 is 10 residues long, counting both termini. Germline lookup yields CDR1 KGHDR and CDR2 SFDVKD. CDR3 sequence: CATSDFNSKI.

The table lists this clonotype with a few counts. The chain joins TRBV5-5 to TRBJ1-1; TRBD1 matches 8 bases. The CDR3 has 12 residues. Germline values: CDR1 SGHKS, CDR2 YYEKEE (reference sequence). The J segment lost 8 bases and the V segment lost 4 bases, leaving 4 bases of the junction unmatched. The CDR3 spells CASSARTGEAFF. The CDR3 DNA reads as TGTGCCAGCAGCGCGCGGACAGGGGAAGCTTTCTTT. Filled out from reference TRBV5-5 and TRBJ1-1, the complete variable domain reads DAGVTQSPTHLIKTRGQQVTLRCSPISGHKSVSWYQQVLGQGPQFIFQYYEKEERGRGNFPDRFSARQFPNYSSELNVNALLLGDSALYLCASSARTGEAFFGQGTRLTVV.

This clonotype came up many times. The chain couples TRBV7-9 to TRBJ1-2; TRBD1 agrees at 7 bases. Germline V gene lookup returns CDR1 SEHNR and CDR2 FQNEAQ (reference sequence). Trimming at V came to 5 bases and at J to 4 bases, leaving 10 bases not matched to a gene. The length of the CDR3 is 15 residues. CDR3: CASSLTGQRLYGYTF. The DNA for the CDR3 is TGTGCCAGCAGCCTTACGGGACAGAGACTCTATGGCTACACCTTC.

A few counts support this clonotype. CDR3 sequence reads: CSARRASGGEETQYF. CDR3 DNA sequence: TGCAGTGCTAGAAGGGCTAGCGGGGGGGAAGAGACCCAGTACTTC. The chain has TRBV20-1 and TRBJ2-5; 12 positions agree with TRBD2. There are 15 residues in the CDR3. CDR1 is DFQATT and CDR2 is SNEGSKA in the germline V gene (reference sequence). V trimming: 2 bases; J trimming: 3 bases; junction bases outside the gene matches: 4.

The sample holds a few counts of this clonotype. The V call is TRBV12-3 or TRBV12-4, the J call TRBJ2-7; D call uncertain. This CDR3 spans 15 amino acids. Trimming took off 2 bases at V and 0 bases at J, with 11 bases between the two ends. The CDR3 loop reads CASSLFGLLSYEQYF. In nucleotides, the CDR3 is TGTGCCAGCAGTTTATTTGGGCTCCTCTCCTACGAGCAGTACTTC.

In its sample, this clonotype was seen once. V usage is TRBV20-1 and J usage is TRBJ2-1; D remains ambiguous. Germline lookup yields CDR1 DFQATT and CDR2 SNEGSKA (reference sequence). The CDR3 totals 11 residues. V lost 8 bases to trimming and J lost 5 bases, with 10 bases between them. The CDR3 DNA reads as TGCAGTTTAGATCATCACAATGAGCAGTTCTTC. Translating it yields CSLDHHNEQFF.